A selection of T cell receptor beta chains follows, all from one sample in a study of blood T cell repertoires in COVID-19. Only in-frame clones appear in the TCRdb table, and some are missing; sequencing was by immunoSEQ multiplex PCR. The sample consists of 50,000 or so clones, around 87% of them appearing once. The sequencing sample was made of peripheral blood. These TCRs come from a man in his fifties or sixties with active COVID-19. The CDR3 runs from the conserved cysteine through the conserved F or W.

>TRBJ1-2|TRBV27
CASSLNRGANYGYTF
>TRBJ2-7|TRBV7-9
CASSGPAGGTYEQYF
>TRBJ2-3|TRBV5-1
CASRLSGGATAQYF
>TRBJ2-2|TRBV11-3
CASSLAVTGELFF
>TRBJ1-1|TRBV5-1
CASSLPRGPQNTEAFF
>TRBJ2-4|TRBV28
CASRGQIPGENIQYF
>TRBJ2-1|TRBV2
CASRQGRTGIYNEQFF
>TRBJ2-7|TRBV29-1
CSVWVGQGYEQYF
>TRBJ1-5|TRBV18
CASSPPGQGTFYSNQPQHF
>TRBJ2-1|TRBV5-5
CASSEALAGYYNEQFF
>TRBJ1-2|TRBV10-3
CAISDGQEPYGYTF
>TRBJ2-7|TRBV30
CAWATGTSYEQYF
>TRBJ2-7|TRBV7-9
CASSLGGGTSKKEQYF
>TRBJ2-1|TRBV11-2
CASSPPKFF
>TRBJ1-6|TRBV25-1
CASSVRGTNNSPLHF
>TRBJ2-7|TRBV29-1
CSVEGDRAYEQYF
>TRBJ1-2|TRBV18
CATSDFPGYNYGYTF